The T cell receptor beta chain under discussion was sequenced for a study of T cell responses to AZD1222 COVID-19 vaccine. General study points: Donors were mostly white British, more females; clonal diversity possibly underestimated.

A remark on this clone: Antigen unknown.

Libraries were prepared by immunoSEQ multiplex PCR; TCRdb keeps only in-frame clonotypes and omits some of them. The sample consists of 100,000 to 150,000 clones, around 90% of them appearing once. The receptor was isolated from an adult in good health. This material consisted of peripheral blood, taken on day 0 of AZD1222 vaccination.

The CDR3 nucleotides are TGCAGCGTTGGGGCTTCAAACTATGGCTACACCTTC. It encodes CSVGASNYGYTF. V and J are TRBV29-1 and TRBJ1-2; D is undetermined. This CDR3 spans 12 amino acids. CDR1 is SQVTM, CDR2 ANQGSEA, per germline. Trimming removed 4 bases at V and 2 bases at J, with 8 bases between.